These T cell receptor beta chains were read from a single sample in a study of CD8+ T cells in alopecia areata. The data were produced by immunoSEQ multiplex PCR, yet TCRdb's version contains in-frame clones alone and is incomplete. The table lists roughly 110,000 clones, around 84% of them singletons, with roughly 23% in the top ten. This specimen was CD8+ T cells sorted from blood, taken at week 24, from a patient treated with tofacitinib. The receptor set was obtained from a human donor with alopecia areata. Each CDR3 is given with its conserved first and last residue. The D gene is left open where the match is weak. Size is stated for part of the rows, as once, few or many counts, or as a class when the clone is expanded.

J	V	size	D	DNA	CDR3
TRBJ2-5	TRBV5-8	.	TRBD1	TGTGCCAGCAGCTCCGGCGACAGGGCTACGGCCCAGTACTTC	CASSSGDRATAQYF
TRBJ2-7	TRBV5-1	.	TRBD2	TGCGCCAGCAGAGACGGGGGGACGGGCTACGAGCAGTACTTC	CASRDGGTGYEQYF
TRBJ2-3	TRBV11-2	.	.	TGTGCCAGCAGCTTAGGTTTTGCGGACCGCACAGATACGCAGTATTTT	CASSLGFADRTDTQYF
TRBJ1-2	TRBV7-9	few	TRBD1	TGTGCCAGCAGCTATCCGGGATCACAGGGGGCTGGAGGCTACACCTTC	CASSYPGSQGAGGYTF
TRBJ1-2	TRBV7-9	.	.	TGTGCCAGCAGCTTATCCGGTACGGATTGGTCTGGCTACACCTTC	CASSLSGTDWSGYTF
TRBJ2-6	TRBV7-6	.	TRBD1	TGTGCCAGCAGTTCGACAGGGTTCTCTGGGGCCAACGTCCTGACTTTC	CASSSTGFSGANVLTF
TRBJ2-7	TRBV6-5	.	.	TGTGCCAGCAGTTACTCGGCTAGCTACGAGCAGTACTTC	CASSYSASYEQYF
TRBJ2-1	TRBV19	.	TRBD2	TGTGCCAGTACCCTGCGGGGGGCCCTGATCGGGGGCTCCTACAATGAGCAGTTCTTC	CASTLRGALIGGSYNEQFF
TRBJ2-7	TRBV7-9	.	.	TGTGCCAGCAGCTTAAGAGGGAATCCCTACGAGCAGTACTTC	CASSLRGNPYEQYF
TRBJ1-1	TRBV7-9	.	.	TGTGCCAGCACCCCCCCGGGGGAGGGAACTGAAGCTTTCTTT	CASTPPGEGTEAFF
TRBJ2-4	TRBV29-1	.	.	TGCAGCGTTGAAGAGGAGAACATTCAGTACTTC	CSVEEENIQYF
TRBJ2-5	TRBV29-1	.	TRBD1	TGCAGCGTTGAGGGGACAGGGGAGACCCAGTACTTC	CSVEGTGETQYF
TRBJ2-1	TRBV9	.	TRBD1	TGTGCCAGCAGCGCATCCGGGACAGAATACAATGAGCAGTTCTTC	CASSASGTEYNEQFF
TRBJ1-1	TRBV5-5	.	.	TGTGCCAGCAGCCATGTAGGGAGCACTGAAGCTTTCTTT	CASSHVGSTEAFF
TRBJ1-5	TRBV5-1	once	.	TGCGCCAGCAGCTCGGACGGATTTAGCAATCAGCCCCAGCATTTT	CASSSDGFSNQPQHF
TRBJ2-7	TRBV5-6	few	.	TGTGCCAGCAGCTTGGGGACCTACGAGCAGTACTTC	CASSLGTYEQYF
TRBJ2-7	TRBV27	.	.	TGTGCCAGCAGTTTATCAGGCGGGGGCGCCTACGAGCAGTACTTC	CASSLSGGGAYEQYF
TRBJ2-1	TRBV12-5	.	.	TGTGCTAGTGGTTTGGTATCAGAGTCCTACAATGAGCAGTTCTTC	CASGLVSESYNEQFF
TRBJ2-3	TRBV7-2	few	.	TGTGCCAGCAGCTCTTGGGCCCGTCCATCAGATACGCAGTATTTT	CASSSWARPSDTQYF
TRBJ2-3	TRBV7-6	.	.	TGTGCCAGCAGCTCGACCCTCTCAGATACGCAGTATTTT	CASSSTLSDTQYF